The 16 T cell receptor beta chains presented below share a single source sample, sequenced in a study of blood T cell repertoires in COVID-19. The protocol was immunoSEQ multiplex PCR, while the TCRdb copy is restricted to in-frame clones and leaves out a portion. The sample holds 100,000 to 150,000 clones, around 83% seen once. Sequencing was done on a sample of peripheral blood. These receptors all stem from a woman aged 45-60 years with acute or convalescent COVID-19.

The chain employs TRBV19 and TRBJ1-1; D gene ambiguous. The V gene lost 3 bases and the J gene lost 0 bases, with 5 bases spanning the gap. The germline V gene encodes CDR1 LNHDA and CDR2 SQIVND (reference sequence). The CDR3 extends over 13 amino acids. CDR3 in DNA: TGTGCCAGTAGTATTCAGGTGAACACTGAAGCTTTCTTT. Translating it yields CASSIQVNTEAFF.

This rearrangement joins TRBV5-1 to TRBJ1-6, with 7 bases lining up with TRBD1. V was clipped by 0 bases and J by 10 bases; unmatched bases: 7. This CDR3 contains 15 residues. The germline V gene has CDR1 SGHRS and CDR2 YFSETQ. CDR3 in DNA: TGCGCCAGCAGCTTGGGAGACAGGGACTGGTCACCCCTCCACTTT. Protein product: CASSLGDRDWSPLHF.

The chain employs TRBV2 and TRBJ1-6; TRBD1 matches at 8 bases. The CDR3 contains 19 residues. Trimming cost V 6 bases and J 4 bases; bases outside gene matches: 17. From germline, CDR1 is SNHLY and CDR2 FYNNEI. DNA for the CDR3: TGTGCCAGCAGGGCTACAGGGGGACGACCGCAAAATTATAATTCACCCCTCCACTTT. It codes for CASRATGGRPQNYNSPLHF.

Regarding this clone: This CDR3 is also generated by other DNA sequences in the sample. The chain uses TRBV10-2 and TRBJ2-5; D possibly corresponds to TRBD2 (6 bases). This CDR3 has 13 amino acids. V was cut by 5 bases and J by 4 bases, with 11 bases left in between. Germline V gives CDR1 WSHSY, CDR2 SAAADI. This chain's CDR3 is CASSPTGGETQYF. CDR3 bases: TGCGCCAGCAGTCCAACCGGGGGAGAGACCCAGTACTTC.

V and J are TRBV28 and TRBJ2-3, with 12 bases aligning to TRBD2. Germline V gene lookup returns CDR1 MDHEN and CDR2 SYDVKM. V was pared by 4 bases and J by 4 bases, with 15 bases of the junction left unmatched. The CDR3 runs to 19 residues. CDR3 DNA: TGTGCCAGCAGTTCATTGTCTAGGCTAGCGGGGGGGTTCTCAGATACGCAGTATTTT. Encoded protein: CASSSLSRLAGGFSDTQYF.

This chain links TRBV6-1 with TRBJ2-7, with TRBD1 matching over 9 bases. V was clipped by 0 bases and J by 3 bases; unmatched bases: 12. Germline V CDR1 and CDR2: MNHNS, SASEGT. The CDR3 totals 18 residues. For the CDR3, the DNA is TGTGCCAGCAGTGAAGCGAGGGGAGGGGGACAGGGATACTACGAGCAGTACTTC. Its translation is CASSEARGGGQGYYEQYF.

The genes are TRBV9 and TRBJ2-1; 10 bases fit TRBD2. Germline V gene data show CDR1 as SGDLS and CDR2 as YYNGEE. The V and J ends lost 1 base and 9 bases, in that order; junction bases with no gene match: 7. The CDR3 is 15 amino acids. The CDR3 bases are TGTGCCAGCAGCGTAAGCGGGGGGGCTAGGAGTGAGCAGTTCTTC. Translating gives CASSVSGGARSEQFF.

The genes are TRBV6-5 and TRBJ1-1; 7 bases fit TRBD1. J gave up 0 bases and V 5 bases, and 6 bases lay outside the gene matches. Looked up from germline, CDR1 is MNHEY and CDR2 is SVGAGI. This CDR3 is built from 15 residues. CDR3 coding DNA: TGTGCCAGCAGTCGCAGGGGGGCGATGAACACTGAAGCTTTCTTT. It translates to CASSRRGAMNTEAFF.

The chain uses TRBV6-5 and TRBJ2-3; D is unclear. The V gene lost 3 bases and the J gene lost 5 bases, with 3 bases spanning the gap. Per germline, CDR1 MNHEY and CDR2 SVGAGI. The CDR3 runs 11 residues. CDR3 sequence (DNA): TGTGCCAGCAGTTATCTAGATACGCAGTATTTT. Translating it yields CASSYLDTQYF.

J is TRBJ1-1 and V is TRBV19; 7 nucleotides match TRBD1. Germline lookup yields CDR1 LNHDA and CDR2 SQIVND (reference sequence). The CDR3 is 14 residues long. J lost 4 bases, V lost 6 bases, and 8 bases had no gene match. The CDR3 reads CASSLNRGSTEAFF. The CDR3 DNA follows: TGTGCCAGTAGCCTAAACAGGGGCAGCACTGAAGCTTTCTTT.

The genes are TRBV9 and TRBJ2-7, with TRBD1 matching over 8 bases. J was trimmed by 3 bases and V by 5 bases; bases with no gene match: 7. The CDR3 consists of 14 residues. Germline V lookup: CDR1 SGDLS, CDR2 YYNGEE. DNA for the CDR3: TGTGCCAGCAGTCCCCAGGGGGCTGACTACGAGCAGTACTTC. This codes for CASSPQGADYEQYF.

This clone was seen a few times. The rearrangement links TRBV24-1 to TRBJ2-5; tentatively, D is TRBD1 (7 bases). The CDR3 totals 16 residues. CDR1 is KGHDR, CDR2 SFDVKD, per germline. The V gene lost 4 bases and the J gene lost 1 base, with 15 bases spanning the gap. This chain's CDR3 is CATSEERRGPQETQYF. For the CDR3, the DNA is TGTGCCACCAGTGAGGAACGGAGGGGGCCCCAAGAGACCCAGTACTTC.

This clone was observed a handful of times. This chain joins TRBV6-1 and TRBJ1-4; no firm D call. This CDR3 contains 15 residues. V gave up 0 bases and J gave up 5 bases, with 10 bases separating them. The germline V gene has CDR1 MNHNS and CDR2 SASEGT. CDR3 DNA: TGTGCCAGCAGTGAAGCGACTAGGATAAATGAAAAACTGTTTTTT. Translated: CASSEATRINEKLFF.

This sequence joins TRBV2 and TRBJ1-6, with 8 bases aligning to TRBD1. Germline values: CDR1 SNHLY, CDR2 FYNNEI. The V and J ends lost 7 bases and 5 bases, in that order; junction bases with no gene match: 10. The CDR3 consists of 16 residues. CDR3 loop: CASTPDLDRDNSPLHF. In nucleotides, the CDR3 is TGTGCCAGCACCCCCGATTTGGACAGGGATAATTCACCCCTCCACTTT.

J is TRBJ1-1 and V is TRBV6-5; 10 bases line up with TRBD1. CDR1 is MNHEY and CDR2 is SVGAGI in the germline V gene. With V trimmed by 6 bases and J by 0 bases, 4 bases remained unmatched. The CDR3 spans 15 residues. The CDR3, as DNA: TGTGCCAGCAGGGGGACAGGGGAAATGAACACTGAAGCTTTCTTT. Amino acid sequence: CASRGTGEMNTEAFF.

The chain carries TRBV6-5 and TRBJ1-3, with 7 nucleotides matching TRBD1. The germline CDR1 and CDR2 sequences are MNHEY and SVGAGI. The CDR3 totals 15 residues. Unmatched junction bases numbered 5, after V lost 6 bases and J lost 0 bases. The CDR3 coding sequence is TGTGCCAGCAGGTCAGGGGGGAACTCTGGAAACACCATATATTTT. It yields the protein CASRSGGNSGNTIYF.